The 32 T cell receptor beta chains listed next were all sequenced from one sample in a study of blood T cell repertoires in COVID-19. Data came from immunoSEQ multiplex PCR; TCRdb stores just in-frame clones and leaves some out. The sample has roughly 120,000 clones, 83% seen once. The specimen was peripheral blood. The origin of the receptors is a man aged 25-45 years with acute or convalescent COVID-19.

This rearrangement joins TRBV11-2 to TRBJ2-7; 8 nucleotides match TRBD1. The CDR3 is made up of 15 amino acids. Germline loops: CDR1 SGHAT, CDR2 FQNNGV. The trim removed 1 base at V and 0 bases at J, leaving 2 bases unmatched. CDR3 nucleotide sequence: TGTGCCAGCAGCTTAGGGACAGGGAGCTCCTACGAGCAGTACGTC. Translating gives CASSLGTGSSYEQYV.

The chain has TRBV6-1 and TRBJ2-1; 7 nucleotides line up with TRBD1. V dropped 2 bases and J dropped 4; count of bases not matched to a gene: 2. The CDR3 extends over 14 amino acids. Germline V gives CDR1 MNHNS, CDR2 SASEGT. CDR3 residues: CASSEMGQYNEQFF. The CDR3 DNA follows: TGTGCCAGCAGTGAAATGGGACAGTACAATGAGCAGTTCTTC.

This clone was observed once. The chain carries TRBV10-3 and TRBJ2-3, with TRBD2 matching 12 bases. Germline CDR1 is ENHRY and CDR2 is SYGVKD. With 5 bases clipped from V and 4 bases from J, the junction kept 7 bases outside the gene matches. The CDR3 loop spans 16 amino acids. The CDR3 DNA reads TGTGCCATCAGTAATGGACTAGCGGGACGGTCAGATACGCAGTATTTT. Residues: CAISNGLAGRSDTQYF.

V is TRBV7-9 and J is TRBJ2-3; 7 bases map to TRBD1. Germline V gene lookup returns CDR1 SEHNR and CDR2 FQNEAQ (reference sequence). Losses at the gene ends were 3 bases for V and 2 bases for J; bases not matched to a gene: 8. The CDR3 spans 16 residues. CDR3 residues: CASSFGTDIFTDTQYF. CDR3 bases: TGTGCCAGCAGCTTCGGGACAGACATATTCACAGATACGCAGTATTTT. The full variable domain, its missing parts supplied by reference TRBV7-9 and TRBJ2-3, is DTGVSQNPRHKITKRGQNVTFRCDPISEHNRLYWYRQTLGQGPEFLTYFQNEAQLEKSRLLSDRFSAERPKGSFSTLEIQRTEQGDSAMYLCASSFGTDIFTDTQYFGPGTRLTVL.

J is TRBJ1-2 and V is TRBV3-1 (or the pseudogene TRBV3-2), with 8 bases identical to TRBD1. V gave up 5 bases and J gave up 5 bases; unmatched junction bases: 4. The CDR3 consists of 13 residues. The germline gives CDR1 LGHDT, CDR2 YNNKEL (reference sequence). The CDR3 reads CASSIRQGYGYTF. CDR3 nucleotides: TGTGCCAGCAGCATCCGACAGGGGTATGGCTACACCTTC.

The chain joins TRBV29-1 to TRBJ2-6, with a weak D call TRBD1 (6 bases). Germline V gene lookup returns CDR1 SQVTM and CDR2 ANQGSEA. Trimming shortened V by 4 bases and J by 2 bases, and 12 bases separated the two germline ends. The CDR3 covers 15 residues. DNA for the CDR3: TGCAGCGTTGCCAGGGGAATGGCTGGGGCCAACGTCCTGACTTTC. This sequence encodes CSVARGMAGANVLTF.

The rearrangement uses TRBV7-6 and TRBJ2-5; D may be TRBD2 (7 bases). Germline V gene lookup returns CDR1 SGHVS and CDR2 FNYEAQ. The CDR3 sequence is 15 residues long. With 3 bases removed from V and 5 bases from J, the gap between germline ends came to 16 bases. DNA for the CDR3: TGTGCCAGCAGCTTGGGGGGGCAAATGATGGAGACCCAGTACTTC. Its protein is CASSLGGQMMETQYF.

The chain uses TRBV7-8 and TRBJ2-2; D might be TRBD1 (6 bases). This CDR3 is built from 16 residues. V gave up 1 base and J gave up 4 bases, with 13 bases separating them. CDR1 and CDR2 (germline): SGHVS, FQNEAQ. In nucleotides, the CDR3 is TGTGCCAGCAGCTTAGGGCAGGGGTTGCGCACCGGGGAGCTGTTTTTT. It translates to CASSLGQGLRTGELFF.

The gene calls are TRBV7-2 and TRBJ2-7, with 7 bases that match TRBD2. Germline V gene sequence: CDR1 SGHTA, CDR2 FQGNSA. V dropped 4 bases and J dropped 4; count of bases not matched to a gene: 7. There are 14 residues in the CDR3. In nucleotides, the CDR3 is TGTGCCAGCAGCTCCTTCCCCGGGGGGTACGAGCAGTACTTC. This encodes CASSSFPGGYEQYF. The full variable domain, rest sourced from reference TRBV7-2 and TRBJ2-7, is GAGVSQSPSNKVTEKGKDVELRCDPISGHTALYWYRQSLGQGLEFLIYFQGNSAPDKSGLPSDRFSAERTGGSVSTLTIQRTQQEDSAVYLCASSSFPGGYEQYFGPGTRLTVT.

The chain carries TRBV6-5 and TRBJ1-6; D ambiguous. CDR1 is MNHEY and CDR2 is SVGAGI in the germline V gene. CDR3 length: 15 amino acids. V lost 3 bases and J lost 5, with 11 bases in between. CDR3 protein: CASSYWASNNSPLHF. CDR3 nucleotides: TGTGCCAGCAGTTATTGGGCCAGTAATAATTCACCCCTCCACTTT.

The chain joins TRBV7-9 to TRBJ1-1; TRBD1 might be the D (6 bases). The germline V gene encodes CDR1 SEHNR and CDR2 FQNEAQ (reference sequence). The CDR3 is made up of 11 amino acids. V lost 6 bases and J 10 bases, leaving 12 bases between the germline ends. CDR3 amino acids: CASSIRDTAFF. The CDR3 DNA sequence: TGTGCCAGCAGTATCCGGGACACAGCTTTCTTT.

This clone occurred once. The chain uses TRBV10-3 and TRBJ2-3; 9 bases agree with TRBD1. After removal of 0 bases from V and 4 bases from J, the junction contained 8 bases not matched to a gene. CDR3 length equals 17 residues. Germline V gives CDR1 ENHRY, CDR2 SYGVKD. CDR3 protein: CAISESGQGRNADTQYF. CDR3 bases: TGTGCCATCAGTGAGTCGGGACAGGGCCGTAACGCAGATACGCAGTATTTT.

This clone was detected once. The V gene is TRBV5-1, the J gene TRBJ2-1; 13 nucleotides line up with TRBD2. There are 15 residues in the CDR3. Trimming removed 4 bases from V and 8 bases from J; junction bases left unmatched: 6. Germline V gene data show CDR1 as SGHRS and CDR2 as YFSETQ. CDR3: CASSLGLAGVYEQFF. The CDR3 nucleotides are TGCGCCAGCAGCCTAGGACTAGCGGGAGTCTATGAGCAGTTCTTC.

The chain carries TRBV4-3 and TRBJ1-1, with TRBD1 as a possible D gene (6 bases). In germline, CDR1 is LGHNA, CDR2 YSLEER. V was pared by 3 bases and J by 2 bases, with 13 bases between. This CDR3 has 15 amino acids. The CDR3 coding sequence is TGCGCCAGCAGCCAGCAAGGGGGGGGCAACACTGAAGCTTTCTTT. It encodes CASSQQGGGNTEAFF.

The rearrangement uses TRBV29-1 and TRBJ1-1, with 8 bases identical to TRBD1. This CDR3 comprises 11 residues. Trimming at V came to 4 bases and at J to 10 bases, leaving 5 bases not matched to a gene. Germline CDR1 is SQVTM and CDR2 is ANQGSEA. This chain's CDR3 is CSVGDRGPAFF. CDR3 nucleotide sequence: TGCAGCGTTGGTGACAGGGGCCCAGCTTTCTTT.

The chain recombines TRBV25-1 with TRBJ1-2; D perhaps matches TRBD1 (5 bases). CDR3 length: 11 residues. Germline lookup yields CDR1 MGHDK and CDR2 SYGVNS. V dropped 11 bases and J dropped 8 bases, with 15 bases sitting between them. The CDR3: CARGGGGGYTF. The CDR3 nucleotides are TGTGCCCGCGGGGGTGGCGGGGGCTACACCTTC.

The rearrangement uses TRBV6-2 or TRBV6-3 and TRBJ1-1; D might be TRBD1 (5 bases). CDR1 and CDR2 (germline): MNHEY, SVGEGT. Deletions cut 6 bases from V and 1 base from J, with 24 bases between. The CDR3 is made up of 18 amino acids. DNA for the CDR3: TGTGCCAGCAGCCCTTATGACAGAAGAAAAGGACAGAACACTGAAGCTTTCTTT. Its translation: CASSPYDRRKGQNTEAFF.

V gene TRBV27 combines with J gene TRBJ2-3; no firm D call. The CDR3 sequence is 13 residues long. Deletions cut 5 bases from V and 2 bases from J, with 8 bases between. Germline CDR1 is MNHEY and CDR2 is SMNVEV (reference sequence). In nucleotides, the CDR3 is TGTGCCAGCAGTCCGGTCGCCACAGATACGCAGTATTTT. Translating gives CASSPVATDTQYF.

The genes are TRBV30 and TRBJ1-1; 9 bases agree with TRBD1. Germline assignment: CDR1 GTSNPN and CDR2 SVGIG (reference sequence). This CDR3 comprises 16 residues. V trimming: 1 base; J trimming: 2 bases; junction bases outside the gene matches: 8. The CDR3 spells CAWSEIGTGFNTEAFF. The CDR3 DNA reads as TGTGCCTGGAGTGAGATCGGGACAGGGTTCAACACTGAAGCTTTCTTT.

This clone was found a few times. The chain uses TRBV3-1 (or the pseudogene TRBV3-2) and TRBJ1-2; 10 positions agree with TRBD1. The CDR3 length is 15 residues. The V and J ends lost 6 bases and 4 bases, in that order; junction bases with no gene match: 8. Per germline, CDR1 LGHDT and CDR2 YNNKEL (reference sequence). CDR3 nucleotide sequence: TGTGCCAGCAGTCCTTTGACAGGGGGCGTCTATGGCTACACCTTC. This translates into CASSPLTGGVYGYTF.

This chain's CDR3 is CASSYRDLQGRHDTEAFF. The CDR3 DNA follows: TGTGCCAGCAGTTACCGAGACCTCCAGGGGAGACATGACACTGAAGCTTTCTTT. The J gene is TRBJ1-1, the V gene TRBV6-2 or TRBV6-3; maybe TRBD1 (6 bases). Germline CDR1 MNHEY, CDR2 SVGEGT. The CDR3 is made up of 18 amino acids. Deletions cut 2 bases from V and 3 bases from J, with 22 bases between.

This clone has only one observation. CDR3 protein: CASRNRDRDSPLHF. For the CDR3, the DNA is TGTGCCAGCAGAAACCGGGACAGAGATTCACCCCTCCACTTT. The chain couples TRBV6-5 to TRBJ1-6; 7 bases match TRBD1. The CDR3 runs to 14 residues. Germline loops: CDR1 MNHEY, CDR2 SVGAGI. The trim removed 6 bases at V and 8 bases at J, leaving 7 bases unmatched.

V usage is TRBV7-2 and J usage is TRBJ2-5; the D gene is possibly TRBD1 (5 bases). Germline V gives CDR1 SGHTA, CDR2 FQGNSA. V was pared by 4 bases and J by 1 base, with 10 bases between. The CDR3 consists of 14 residues. This CDR3 is CASSWSRAQETQYF. CDR3 nucleotides: TGTGCCAGCAGCTGGAGCAGGGCCCAAGAGACCCAGTACTTC.

This clone was recorded once. This chain joins TRBV25-1 and TRBJ2-5, with 12 nucleotides matching TRBD2. V gave up 1 base and J gave up 3 bases; unmatched junction bases: 3. Germline V gene lookup returns CDR1 MGHDK and CDR2 SYGVNS. The CDR3 runs to 16 residues. DNA of the CDR3: TGTGCCAGCAGTGAATGGACTAGCGGGACTGAAGAGACCCAGTACTTC. This translates into CASSEWTSGTEETQYF. Together with reference TRBV25-1 and TRBJ2-5, the CDR3 gives the full variable domain: EADIYQTPRYLVIGTGKKITLECSQTMGHDKMYWYQQDPGMELHLIHYSYGVNSTEKGDLSSESTVSRIRTEHFPLTLESARPSHTSQYLCASSEWTSGTEETQYFGPGTRLLVL.

The V call is TRBV28, the J call TRBJ2-3; the match to TRBD2 covers 9 bases. Germline V gives CDR1 MDHEN, CDR2 SYDVKM. The CDR3 consists of 15 residues. The ends lost 5 bases at V and 6 bases at J; junction bases unmatched: 9. CDR3 bases: TGTGCCAGCAGTCAACCACGCGGGGGGGCGGATACGCAGTATTTT. Its protein is CASSQPRGGADTQYF. Full variable domain (missing parts from reference TRBV28 and TRBJ2-3): DVKVTQSSRYLVKRTGEKVFLECVQDMDHENMFWYRQDPGLGLRLIYFSYDVKMKEKGDIPEGYSVSREKKERFSLILESASTNQTSMYLCASSQPRGGADTQYFGPGTRLTVL.

This clone was seen a single time. The rearrangement joins TRBV7-8 to TRBJ2-5; perhaps TRBD2 as D (6 bases). This CDR3 has 16 residues. Trimming removed 1 base at V and 5 bases at J, with 17 bases between. The germline CDR1 and CDR2 sequences are SGHVS and FQNEAQ. The CDR3, as DNA: TGTGCCAGCAGCTTAGAATCGAGCGGGTTGACGGAGACCCAGTACTTC. Its protein is CASSLESSGLTETQYF.

This chain connects TRBV3-1 (or the pseudogene TRBV3-2) to TRBJ1-2; D not certain. The germline V gene has CDR1 LGHDT and CDR2 YNNKEL (reference sequence). The CDR3 consists of 17 residues. Deletions cut 4 bases from V and 3 bases from J, with 21 bases between. The CDR3 nucleotides read TGTGCCAGCAGCCGGTACGCCGGGGAGGGAAACCACTATGGCTACACCTTC. It specifies CASSRYAGEGNHYGYTF.

The chain uses TRBV10-3 and TRBJ2-5; 11 bases line up with TRBD2. This CDR3 region has 19 residues. The V segment lost 3 bases and the J segment 2 bases; nucleotides outside the gene matches: 14. CDR1 ENHRY and CDR2 SYGVKD come from the germline V gene. The chain's CDR3 is CAISEHATGLAGIQETQYF. The CDR3 DNA follows: TGTGCCATCAGTGAACACGCAACTGGACTAGCGGGCATACAAGAGACCCAGTACTTC.

The rearrangement links TRBV18 to TRBJ1-4; a weak D match, TRBD1 (6 bases). CDR3 length: 15 residues. Looked up from germline, CDR1 is KGHSH and CDR2 is LQKENI. Trimming left V 2 bases short and J 8 bases short, with 15 bases between. CDR3: CASSPSRGASEKLFF. In DNA, the CDR3 is TGTGCCAGCTCACCATCCAGGGGCGCGAGCGAAAAACTGTTTTTT.

This chain connects TRBV7-3 to TRBJ1-3, with D possibly being TRBD1 (5 bases). The CDR3 consists of 15 residues. Deletions cut 5 bases from V and 0 bases from J, with 11 bases between. Germline-derived CDR1 and CDR2 are SGHTA and FQGTGA. The CDR3 nucleotides read TGTGCCAGCAGCATCGACAGTTACTCTGGAAACACCATATATTTT. This sequence encodes CASSIDSYSGNTIYF.

This sequence joins TRBV11-1 and TRBJ2-1; unclear D gene. In germline, CDR1 is SGHAT, CDR2 FQDESV (reference sequence). The CDR3 runs 16 residues. Trimming pared 0 bases from V and 3 bases from J, leaving 12 bases between. In DNA, the CDR3 is TGTGCCAGCAGCTTAGCGCTGTTGGCAGACTACAATGAGCAGTTCTTC. It codes for CASSLALLADYNEQFF.

The chain recombines TRBV3-1 (or the pseudogene TRBV3-2) with TRBJ2-1, with TRBD2 matching 11 bases. The germline CDR1 and CDR2 sequences are LGHDT and YNNKEL (reference sequence). The CDR3 has 16 amino acids. With V trimmed by 0 bases and J by 13 bases, 11 bases remained unmatched. DNA of the CDR3: TGTGCCAGCAGCCAAGATAGGCTAGCGGGGGGCACTACCCAGTTCTTC. Its translation is CASSQDRLAGGTTQFF.